The 2 T cell receptor beta chains below were found in one sample sequenced in a study of T cell changes during pregnancy in multiple sclerosis. Produced via immunoSEQ multiplex PCR; TCRdb's table is partial and in-frame only. Of 11,000 or so clones in the sample, more than 80% are singletons; the top ten hold approximately 11%. The source material was CD8+ T cells from peripheral blood mononuclear cells, sampled after pregnancy. These receptors originate from a female donor in good health, enrolled as a control in a pregnancy study.

About this clone itself: One junction end disagrees with the germline gene, perhaps due to a read error. The chain links TRBV6-4 to TRBJ2-7; 12 positions match TRBD2. Germline loops: CDR1 MRHNA, CDR2 SNTAGT. CDR3 length: 15 residues. CDR3 coding DNA: TGTGCCAGCAGTTACTCGACTAGCGGGGGTTACGAGCAGTACTTC. It codes for CASSYSTSGGYEQYF.

The chain carries TRBV5-1 and TRBJ2-7; D not resolved. Between the trimmed V and J ends, which lost 0 bases and 2 bases, there was a span of 6 bases. From germline, CDR1 is SGHRS and CDR2 YFSETQ. This CDR3 region has 13 residues. The CDR3 is CASSLGSPYEQYF. The DNA of the CDR3 is TGCGCCAGCAGCTTGGGCAGTCCCTACGAGCAGTACTTC.